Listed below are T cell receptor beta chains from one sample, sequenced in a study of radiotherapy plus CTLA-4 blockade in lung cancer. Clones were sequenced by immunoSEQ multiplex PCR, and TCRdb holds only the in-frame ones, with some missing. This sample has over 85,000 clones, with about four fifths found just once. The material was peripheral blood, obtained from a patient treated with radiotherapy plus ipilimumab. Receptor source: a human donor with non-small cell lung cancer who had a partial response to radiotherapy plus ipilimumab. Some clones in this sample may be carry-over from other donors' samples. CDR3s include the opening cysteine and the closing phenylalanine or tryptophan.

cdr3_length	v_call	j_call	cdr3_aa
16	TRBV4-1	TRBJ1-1	CASSPTPGSGNTEAFF
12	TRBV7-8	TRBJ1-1	CASGPEGPWAFF
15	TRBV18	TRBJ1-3	CASSPGPGGGNTIYF
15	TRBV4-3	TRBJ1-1	CASSQGVGANTEAFF
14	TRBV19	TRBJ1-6	CASSKGTVNSPLHF
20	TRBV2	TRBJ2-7	CATRLGLLTPPSGGAYEQYF
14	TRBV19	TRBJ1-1	CASRAGGANTEAFF
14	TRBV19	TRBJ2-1	CASSTGTRNNEQFF
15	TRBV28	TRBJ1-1	CASLGGPMYRSEAFF
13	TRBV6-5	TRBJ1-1	CASRRTATSEAFF
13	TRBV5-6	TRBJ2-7	CASSRDRAYEQYF
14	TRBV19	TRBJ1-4	CASSFDRSTEKLFF
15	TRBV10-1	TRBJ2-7	CASSESGGGPREQYF
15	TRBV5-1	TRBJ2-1	CASRLGSGSYNEQFF
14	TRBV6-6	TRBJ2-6	CASSTHSLANVLTF
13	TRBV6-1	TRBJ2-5	CASRQGAQETQYF
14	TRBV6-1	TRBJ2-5	CASSGSHSGETQYF
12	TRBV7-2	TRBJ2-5	CASSLGQGGEYF
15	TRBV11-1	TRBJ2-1	CASSLGSSGSNEQFF
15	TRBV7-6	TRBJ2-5	CASSLWQGARETQYF
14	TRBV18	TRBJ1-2	CASSPDRGSGGYTF
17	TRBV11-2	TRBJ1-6	CASSNPRTGFLRSPLHF
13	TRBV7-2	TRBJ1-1	CASRRQANTEAFF
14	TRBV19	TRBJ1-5	CATTTGYGNQPQHF
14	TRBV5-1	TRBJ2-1	CASSLGAGYNEQFF
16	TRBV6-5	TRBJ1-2	CASSYSGQMLSYGYTF
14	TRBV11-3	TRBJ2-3	CASSLAGSTDTQYF
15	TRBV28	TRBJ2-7	CASSPTQGTGYEQYF
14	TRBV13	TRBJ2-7	CASSPQNQGLEQYF
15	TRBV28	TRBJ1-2	CASRTEQGAHSGYTF
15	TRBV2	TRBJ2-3	CASNQQGGGTDTQYF
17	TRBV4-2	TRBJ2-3	CASSQSPQRGYTDTQYF
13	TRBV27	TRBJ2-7	CASSLDRTYEQYF
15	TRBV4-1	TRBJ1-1	CASSQLTGGHTEAFF
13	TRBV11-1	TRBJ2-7	CASSLARAGEQYF
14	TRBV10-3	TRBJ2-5	CAISEGLVRETQYF
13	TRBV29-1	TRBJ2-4	CSVSTGGNDIQYF